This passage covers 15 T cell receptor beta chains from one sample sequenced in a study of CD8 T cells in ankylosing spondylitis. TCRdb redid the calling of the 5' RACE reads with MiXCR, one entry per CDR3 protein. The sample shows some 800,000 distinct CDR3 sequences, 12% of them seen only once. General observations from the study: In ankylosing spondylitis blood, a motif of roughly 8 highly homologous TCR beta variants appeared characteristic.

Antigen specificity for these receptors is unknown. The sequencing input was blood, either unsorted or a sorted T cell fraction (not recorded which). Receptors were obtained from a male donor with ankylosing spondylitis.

The CDR3 loop is CASSPHPLDHGEQFF. The CDR3 DNA sequence: TGTGCCAGCAGCCCCCACCCACTAGATCACGGTGAGCAGTTCTTC. The rearrangement links TRBV11-2 to TRBJ2-1, with D possibly TRBD2 on 5 matching bases. The CDR3 extends over 15 amino acids. V was clipped by 5 bases and J by 9 bases, with 20 bases between them. Germline CDR1 SGHAT, CDR2 FQNNGV.

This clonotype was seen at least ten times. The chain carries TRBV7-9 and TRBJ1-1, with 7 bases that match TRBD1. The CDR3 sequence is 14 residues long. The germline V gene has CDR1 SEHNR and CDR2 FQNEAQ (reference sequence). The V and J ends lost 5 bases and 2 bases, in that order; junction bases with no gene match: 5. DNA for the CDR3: TGTGCCAGCAGCGACGGGACAGTAAACACTGAAGCTTTCTTT. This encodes CASSDGTVNTEAFF.

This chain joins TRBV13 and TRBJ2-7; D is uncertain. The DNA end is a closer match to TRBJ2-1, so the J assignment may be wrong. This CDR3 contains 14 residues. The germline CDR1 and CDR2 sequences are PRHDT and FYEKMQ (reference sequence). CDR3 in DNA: TGTGCCAGCAGCTTACGGCAGCGAGGTTGGGAGCAGTTCTTC. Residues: CASSLRQRGWEQFF.

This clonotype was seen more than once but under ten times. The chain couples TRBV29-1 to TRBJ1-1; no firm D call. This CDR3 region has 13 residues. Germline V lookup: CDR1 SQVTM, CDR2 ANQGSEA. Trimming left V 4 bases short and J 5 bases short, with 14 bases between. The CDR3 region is CSVVSGPGTEAFF. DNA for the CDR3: TGCAGCGTTGTGTCCGGTCCGGGGACTGAAGCTTTCTTT.

The chain's CDR3 is CASSLALGAGELFF. The CDR3 region has the DNA TGCGCCAGCAGCTTGGCCTTGGGGGCCGGGGAGCTGTTTTTT. The chain carries TRBV5-1 and TRBJ2-2; perhaps D is TRBD1 or TRBD2 (5 bases each). The V gene lost 0 bases and the J gene lost 6 bases, with 9 bases spanning the gap. The CDR3 spans 14 residues. Germline V gene data show CDR1 as SGHRS and CDR2 as YFSETQ.

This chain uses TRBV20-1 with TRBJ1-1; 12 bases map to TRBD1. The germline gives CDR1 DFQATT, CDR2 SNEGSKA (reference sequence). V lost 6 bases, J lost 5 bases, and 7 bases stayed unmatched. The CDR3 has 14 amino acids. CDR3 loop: CSARDRGRRTEAFF. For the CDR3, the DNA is TGCAGTGCGAGGGACAGGGGGCGGCGGACTGAAGCTTTCTTT.

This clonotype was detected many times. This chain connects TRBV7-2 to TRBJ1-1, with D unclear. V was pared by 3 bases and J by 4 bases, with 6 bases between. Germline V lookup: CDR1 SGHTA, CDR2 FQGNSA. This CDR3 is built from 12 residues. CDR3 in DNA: TGTGCCAGCAGCTTTGGGTCCACTGAAGCTTTCTTT. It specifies CASSFGSTEAFF.

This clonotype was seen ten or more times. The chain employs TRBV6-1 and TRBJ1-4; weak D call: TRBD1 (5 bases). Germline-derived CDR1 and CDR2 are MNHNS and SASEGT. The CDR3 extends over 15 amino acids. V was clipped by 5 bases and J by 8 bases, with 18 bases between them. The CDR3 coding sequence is TGTGCCAGCAGTCGACGGGACGGTCGGAGGGAAAAACTGTTTTTT. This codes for CASSRRDGRREKLFF.

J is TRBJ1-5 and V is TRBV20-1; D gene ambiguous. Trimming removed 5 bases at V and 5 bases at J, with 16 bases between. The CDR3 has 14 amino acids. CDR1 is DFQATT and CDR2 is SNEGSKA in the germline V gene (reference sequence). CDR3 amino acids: CSAAVVVRDQPQHF. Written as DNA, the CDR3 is TGCAGTGCTGCTGTTGTGGTTCGGGATCAGCCCCAGCATTTT.

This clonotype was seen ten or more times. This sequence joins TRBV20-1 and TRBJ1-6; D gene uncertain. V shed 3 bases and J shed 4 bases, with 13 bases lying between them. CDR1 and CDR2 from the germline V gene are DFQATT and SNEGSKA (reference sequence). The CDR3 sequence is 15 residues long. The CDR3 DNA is TGCAGTGCTAGGGTCGGAAGTGGATATAATTCACCCCTCCACTTT. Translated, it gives CSARVGSGYNSPLHF.

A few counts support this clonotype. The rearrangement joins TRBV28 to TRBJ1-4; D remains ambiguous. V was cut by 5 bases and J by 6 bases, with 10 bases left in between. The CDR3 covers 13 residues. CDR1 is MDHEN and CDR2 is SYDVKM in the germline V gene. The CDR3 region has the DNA TGTGCCAGCAGTGGAACAGTCTATGAAAAACTGTTTTTT. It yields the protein CASSGTVYEKLFF.

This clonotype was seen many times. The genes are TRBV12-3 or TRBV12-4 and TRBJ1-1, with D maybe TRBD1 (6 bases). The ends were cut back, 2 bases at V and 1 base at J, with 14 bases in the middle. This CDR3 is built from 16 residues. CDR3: CASSLPPGARNTEAFF. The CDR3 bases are TGTGCCAGCAGTTTACCCCCGGGGGCTAGGAACACTGAAGCTTTCTTT.

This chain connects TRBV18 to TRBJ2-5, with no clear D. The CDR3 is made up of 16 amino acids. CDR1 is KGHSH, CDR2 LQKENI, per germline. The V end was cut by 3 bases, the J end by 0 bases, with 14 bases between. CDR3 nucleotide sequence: TGTGCCAGCTCACCTCCTACGTGGAGTAACCAAGAGACCCAGTACTTC. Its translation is CASSPPTWSNQETQYF.

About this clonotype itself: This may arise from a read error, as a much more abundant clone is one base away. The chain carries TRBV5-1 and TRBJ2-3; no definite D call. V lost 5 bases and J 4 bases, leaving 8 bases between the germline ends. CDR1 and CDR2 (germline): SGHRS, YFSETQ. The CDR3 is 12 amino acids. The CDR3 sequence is CASRANADTQYF. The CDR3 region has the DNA TGCGCCAGCAGGGCCAACGCAGATACGCAGTATTTT. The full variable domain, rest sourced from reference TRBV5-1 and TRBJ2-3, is KAGVTQTPRYLIKTRGQQVTLSCSPISGHRSVSWYQQTPGQGLQFLFEYFSETQRNKGNFPGRFSGRQFSNSRSEMNVSTLELGDSALYLCASRANADTQYFGPGTRLTVL.

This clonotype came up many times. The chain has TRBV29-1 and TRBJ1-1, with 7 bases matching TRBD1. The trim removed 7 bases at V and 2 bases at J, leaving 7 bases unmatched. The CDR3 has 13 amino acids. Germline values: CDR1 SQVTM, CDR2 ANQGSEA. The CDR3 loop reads CSAEGQRNTEAFF. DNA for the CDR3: TGCAGCGCAGAGGGACAGAGAAACACTGAAGCTTTCTTT.